This T cell receptor beta chain is drawn from a study of vaccination and CD4 T cells after COVID-19. The study sequenced cultured CD4+ T cell DNA using the Oncomine TCR Beta short-read assay. Via MiXCR, TCRdb re-called the PCR reads, giving one row per CDR3 protein. The sample contains about 20,000 distinct CDR3 sequences, 45% to 60% of which appear only once. The CDR3 consists of 21 residues. The V and J ends lost 0 bases and 4 bases, in that order; junction bases with no gene match: 18. Germline loops: CDR1 MNHEY, CDR2 SMNVEV (reference sequence). Noted treatment: roughly ten-day PBMC culture with coronavirus spike peptide pools or control peptides (ViraFEST assay). Points on this clonotype: The antigen is unknown.

This receptor was taken from a human donor who had recovered from COVID-19. The chain carries TRBV27 and TRBJ2-3; TRBD2 matches 11 bases. Sequencing was carried out using CD4+ T cells from blood, cultured in vitro. The CDR3 region is CASSLSRLAGGDSPDPDTQYF. The CDR3 DNA reads as TGTGCCAGCAGTTTATCGCGTCTAGCGGGAGGTGATTCCCCTGATCCAGATACGCAGTATTTT.